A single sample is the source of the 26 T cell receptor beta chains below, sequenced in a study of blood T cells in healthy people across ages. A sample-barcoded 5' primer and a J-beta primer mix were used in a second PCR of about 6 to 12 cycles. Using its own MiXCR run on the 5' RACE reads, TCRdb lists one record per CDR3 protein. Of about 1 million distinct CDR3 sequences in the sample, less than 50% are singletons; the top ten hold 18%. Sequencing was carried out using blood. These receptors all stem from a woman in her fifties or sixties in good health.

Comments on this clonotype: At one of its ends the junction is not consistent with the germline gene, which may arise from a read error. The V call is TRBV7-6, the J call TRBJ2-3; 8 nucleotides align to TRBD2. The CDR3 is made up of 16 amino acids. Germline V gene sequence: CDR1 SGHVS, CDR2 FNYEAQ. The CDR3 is CACSLVVSGNTDTQYF. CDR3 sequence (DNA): TGTGCCTGCAGCTTAGTTGTTAGCGGGAACACAGATACGCAGTATTTT.

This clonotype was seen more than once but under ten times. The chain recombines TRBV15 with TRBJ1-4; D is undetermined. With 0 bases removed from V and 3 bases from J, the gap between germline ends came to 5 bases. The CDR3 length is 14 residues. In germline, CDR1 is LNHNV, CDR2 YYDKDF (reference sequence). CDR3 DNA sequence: TGTGCCACCAGCAGAGATAACCCTAATGAAAAACTGTTTTTT. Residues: CATSRDNPNEKLFF.

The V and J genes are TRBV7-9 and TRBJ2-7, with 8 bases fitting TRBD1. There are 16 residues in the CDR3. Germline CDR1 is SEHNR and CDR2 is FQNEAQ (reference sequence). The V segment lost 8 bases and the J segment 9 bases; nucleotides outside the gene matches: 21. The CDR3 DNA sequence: TGTGCCAGCGGGAGCCTGATGGGACAGGAGAGCATCGGGCAGTACTTC. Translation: CASGSLMGQESIGQYF.

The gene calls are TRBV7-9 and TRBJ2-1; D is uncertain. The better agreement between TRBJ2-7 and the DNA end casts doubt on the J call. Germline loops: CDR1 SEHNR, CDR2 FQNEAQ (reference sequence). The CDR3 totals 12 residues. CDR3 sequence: CASRGNYNEQYF. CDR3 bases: TGTGCCAGCAGGGGGAACTACAATGAGCAGTACTTC.

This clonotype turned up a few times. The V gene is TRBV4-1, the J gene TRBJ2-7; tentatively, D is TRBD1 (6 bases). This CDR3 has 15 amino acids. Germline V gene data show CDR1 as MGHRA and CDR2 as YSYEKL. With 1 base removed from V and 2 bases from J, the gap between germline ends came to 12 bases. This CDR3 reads CASSQAATGPYEQYF. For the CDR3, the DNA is TGCGCCAGCAGCCAAGCTGCGACAGGCCCCTACGAGCAGTACTTC.

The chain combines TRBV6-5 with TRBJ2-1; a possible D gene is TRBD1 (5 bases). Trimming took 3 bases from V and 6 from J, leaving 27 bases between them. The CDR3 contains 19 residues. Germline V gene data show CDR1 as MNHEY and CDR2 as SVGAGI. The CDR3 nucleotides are TGTGCCAGCAGTTATACCTCAGCTGCTTCGGGTAAAGGGGTCAATGAGCAGTTCTTC. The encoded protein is CASSYTSAASGKGVNEQFF.

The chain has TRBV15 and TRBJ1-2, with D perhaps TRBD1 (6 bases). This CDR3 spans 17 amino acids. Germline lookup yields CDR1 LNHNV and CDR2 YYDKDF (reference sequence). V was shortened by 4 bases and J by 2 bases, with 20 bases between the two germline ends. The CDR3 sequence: CATSKRDFGQRNYGYTF. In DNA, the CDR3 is TGTGCCACCAGCAAACGGGATTTCGGACAGAGGAACTATGGCTACACCTTC.

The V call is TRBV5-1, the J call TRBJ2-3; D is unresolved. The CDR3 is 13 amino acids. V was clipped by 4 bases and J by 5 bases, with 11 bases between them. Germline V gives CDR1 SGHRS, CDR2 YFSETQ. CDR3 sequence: CASSGVGGDTQYF. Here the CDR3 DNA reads TGCGCCAGCAGCGGAGTGGGCGGAGATACGCAGTATTTT.

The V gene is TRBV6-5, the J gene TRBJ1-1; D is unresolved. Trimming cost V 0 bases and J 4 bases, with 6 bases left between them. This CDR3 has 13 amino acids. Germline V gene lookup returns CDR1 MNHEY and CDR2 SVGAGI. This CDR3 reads CASSYSSITEAFF. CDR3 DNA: TGTGCCAGCAGTTACTCGTCCATCACTGAAGCTTTCTTT.

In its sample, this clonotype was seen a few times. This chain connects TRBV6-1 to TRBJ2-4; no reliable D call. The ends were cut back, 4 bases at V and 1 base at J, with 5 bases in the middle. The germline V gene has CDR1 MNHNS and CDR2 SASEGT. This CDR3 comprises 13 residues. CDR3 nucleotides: TGTGCCAGCAGTGGTGTTGCCAAAAACATTCAGTACTTC. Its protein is CASSGVAKNIQYF.

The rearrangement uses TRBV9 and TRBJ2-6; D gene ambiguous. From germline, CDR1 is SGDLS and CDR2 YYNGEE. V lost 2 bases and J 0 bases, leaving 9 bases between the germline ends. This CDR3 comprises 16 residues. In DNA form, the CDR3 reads TGTGCCAGCAGCGTCCGCGCGGTCTCTGGGGCCAACGTCCTGACTTTC. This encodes CASSVRAVSGANVLTF.

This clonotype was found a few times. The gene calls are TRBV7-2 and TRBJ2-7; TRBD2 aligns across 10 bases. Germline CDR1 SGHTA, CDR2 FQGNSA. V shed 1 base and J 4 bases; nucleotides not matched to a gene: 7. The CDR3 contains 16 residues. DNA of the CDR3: TGTGCCAGCAGCTTAGGGGCTAGCGGGAGTGTATACGAGCAGTACTTC. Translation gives CASSLGASGSVYEQYF. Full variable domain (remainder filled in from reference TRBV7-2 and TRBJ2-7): GAGVSQSPSNKVTEKGKDVELRCDPISGHTALYWYRQSLGQGLEFLIYFQGNSAPDKSGLPSDRFSAERTGGSVSTLTIQRTQQEDSAVYLCASSLGASGSVYEQYFGPGTRLTVT.

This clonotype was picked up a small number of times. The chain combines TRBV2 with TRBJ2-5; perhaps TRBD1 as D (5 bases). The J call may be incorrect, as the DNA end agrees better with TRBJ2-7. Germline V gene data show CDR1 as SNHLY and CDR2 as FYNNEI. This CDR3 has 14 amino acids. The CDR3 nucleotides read TGTGCCAGCAGTGAGGCAGGGTGGGACTACGAGCAGTACTTC. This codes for CASSEAGWDYEQYF.

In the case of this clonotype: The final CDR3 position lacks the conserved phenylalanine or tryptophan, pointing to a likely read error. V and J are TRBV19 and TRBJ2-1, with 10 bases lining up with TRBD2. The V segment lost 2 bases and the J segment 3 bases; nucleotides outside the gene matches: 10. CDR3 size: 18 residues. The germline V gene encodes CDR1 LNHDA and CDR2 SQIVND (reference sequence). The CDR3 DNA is TGTGCCAGTAGTATAATCAAGCCGGGACTAGCGTACTACAATGAGCAGTTCCTC. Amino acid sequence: CASSIIKPGLAYYNEQFL.

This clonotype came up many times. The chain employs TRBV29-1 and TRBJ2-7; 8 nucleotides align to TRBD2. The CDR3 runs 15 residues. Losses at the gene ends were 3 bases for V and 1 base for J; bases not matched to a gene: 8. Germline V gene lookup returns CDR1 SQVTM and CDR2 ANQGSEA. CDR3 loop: CSVDGLGTRSYEQYF. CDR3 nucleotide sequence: TGCAGCGTTGATGGGCTAGGGACTAGGTCCTACGAGCAGTACTTC.

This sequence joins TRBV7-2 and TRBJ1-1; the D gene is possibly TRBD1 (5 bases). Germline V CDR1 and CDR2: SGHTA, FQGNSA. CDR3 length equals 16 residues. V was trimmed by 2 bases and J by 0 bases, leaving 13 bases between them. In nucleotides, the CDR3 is TGTGCCAGCAGCTTACGGGGAACAGGCCTGAACACTGAAGCTTTCTTT. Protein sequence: CASSLRGTGLNTEAFF.

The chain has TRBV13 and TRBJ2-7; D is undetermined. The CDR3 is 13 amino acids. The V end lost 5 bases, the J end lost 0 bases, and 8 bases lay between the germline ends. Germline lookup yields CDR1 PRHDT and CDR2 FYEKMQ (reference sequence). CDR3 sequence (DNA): TGTGCCAGCAGCGTGGCTCGCTCCTACGAGCAGTACTTC. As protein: CASSVARSYEQYF.

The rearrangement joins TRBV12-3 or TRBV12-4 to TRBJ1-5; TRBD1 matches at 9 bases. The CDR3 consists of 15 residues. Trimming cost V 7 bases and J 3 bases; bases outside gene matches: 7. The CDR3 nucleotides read TGTGCCAGCACCCTAGGGACAGGGCCCAATCAGCCCCAGCATTTT. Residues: CASTLGTGPNQPQHF.

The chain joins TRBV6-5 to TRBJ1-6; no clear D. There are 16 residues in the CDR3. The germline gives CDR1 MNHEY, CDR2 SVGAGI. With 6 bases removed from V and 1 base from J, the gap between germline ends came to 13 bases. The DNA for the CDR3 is TGTGCCAGCAGACATCTGAGGGCGTCCTATAATTCACCCCTCCACTTT. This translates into CASRHLRASYNSPLHF.

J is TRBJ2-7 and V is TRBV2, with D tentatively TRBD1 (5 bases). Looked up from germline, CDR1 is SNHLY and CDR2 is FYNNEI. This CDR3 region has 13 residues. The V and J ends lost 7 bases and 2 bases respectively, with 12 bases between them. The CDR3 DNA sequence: TGTGCCAGCATTTCGGCAGGGACCTACGAGCAGTACTTC. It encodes CASISAGTYEQYF.

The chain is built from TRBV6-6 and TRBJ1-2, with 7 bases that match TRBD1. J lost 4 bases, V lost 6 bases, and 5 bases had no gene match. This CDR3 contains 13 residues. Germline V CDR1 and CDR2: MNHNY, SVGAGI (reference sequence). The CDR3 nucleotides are TGTGCCAGCAGAGACGGGACAGTCTATGGCTACACCTTC. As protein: CASRDGTVYGYTF.

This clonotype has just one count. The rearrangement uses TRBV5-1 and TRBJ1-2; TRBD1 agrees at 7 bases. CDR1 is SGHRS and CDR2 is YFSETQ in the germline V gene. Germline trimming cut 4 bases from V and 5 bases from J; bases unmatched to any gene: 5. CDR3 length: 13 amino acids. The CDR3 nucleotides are TGCGCCAGCAGCGTTGACAGGGAATATGGCTACACCTTC. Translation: CASSVDREYGYTF.

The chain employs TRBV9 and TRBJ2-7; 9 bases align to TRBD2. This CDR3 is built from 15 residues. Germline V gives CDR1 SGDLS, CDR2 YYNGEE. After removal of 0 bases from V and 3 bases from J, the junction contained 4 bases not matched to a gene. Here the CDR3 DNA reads TGTGCCAGCAGCGTAGCACTAGCGGGTGACTACGAGCAGTACTTC. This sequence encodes CASSVALAGDYEQYF.

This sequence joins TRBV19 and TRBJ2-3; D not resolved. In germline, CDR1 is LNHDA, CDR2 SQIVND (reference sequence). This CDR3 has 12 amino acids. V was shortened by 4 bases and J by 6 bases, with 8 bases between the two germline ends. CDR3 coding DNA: TGTGCCAGTAGTACGGATGTGGATACGCAGTATTTT. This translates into CASSTDVDTQYF.

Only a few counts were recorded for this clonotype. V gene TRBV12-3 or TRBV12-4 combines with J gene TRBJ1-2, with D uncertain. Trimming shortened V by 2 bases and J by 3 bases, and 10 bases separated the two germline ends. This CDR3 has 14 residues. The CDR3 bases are TGTGCCAGCAGTTTACTATCGGTTTACTATGGCTACACCTTC. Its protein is CASSLLSVYYGYTF.

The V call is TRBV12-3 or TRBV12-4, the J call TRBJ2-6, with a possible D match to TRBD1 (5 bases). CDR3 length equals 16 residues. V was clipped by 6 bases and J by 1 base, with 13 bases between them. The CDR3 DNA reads TGTGCCAGCAGGAAGCGAACAGGATCTGGGGCCAACGTCCTGACTTTC. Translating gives CASRKRTGSGANVLTF.